The source of this T cell receptor (beta chain) is a study of blood T cells in healthy people across ages (dated by TCRdb to 2013 to 2016). About the full investigation: In model experiments, template switching captured about one uniquely barcoded TCR beta cDNA molecule for every two T cells. The study measured age-related changes in TCR beta repertoire diversity using deep sequencing normalized with unique cDNA molecular identifiers. Four age groups were formed from the donors: young (average 16 years), middle-aged (less than 40), aged (about 62) and long-lived (about 75). Donors of different ages were randomly distributed across sequencing lanes to avoid experimental bias. For two donors (one aged 18 to 30 and one aged 80 or older), the study analyzed two additional independent replicas of 1 million unique cDNA reads from the same blood draw. The research as a whole found: Observed TCR beta diversity correlated strongly with the percentage of naive T cells measured by flow cytometry. As age increased, observed TCR beta diversity per million T cells dropped in a roughly linear way, and a significant reduction was already evident by age around 41. Estimates of total diversity based on one million sequenced T cells were regarded as lower bounds and as underestimates. Because the CMV infection status of the donors was unknown, age-related changes in expanded clonotypes may potentially have been confounded. Bulk unsorted PBMC profiling prevented conclusive comparison of naive and antigen-experienced compartments. Compared with the aged group, more naive CD4+ T cells, fewer expanded clones and increased TCR diversity were shown by the long-lived group, suggesting age selection.

Comment on this clonotype: The clone's antigen remains unknown. Nothing much larger sits one base from this clone, and base qualities are not available.

The 39 donors, aged about 6 to 95 years, were systemically healthy Caucasian individuals from Russia. Around 10 milliliters of peripheral blood were drawn from each donor into EDTA-treated Vacutainer tubes. PBMCs were isolated by Ficoll-Paque density-gradient centrifugation, with at least 7 million obtained per sample. Trizol reagent was used to extract total RNA from PBMCs, with at least 6 micrograms per sample. For every donor, an aliquot of PBMCs went through flow cytometry to measure the percentages of naive CD45RAhigh/CD27high T cells. Reading from cysteine to phenylalanine, the CDR3 counts 13 amino acids. Of the read, only the CDR3 DNA is kept; its 39 bases are in frame from base 1. At the junction V is shortened by 5 bases and J by 4 bases; bases outside the gene matches: 3. Based on the germline V gene (reference sequence), the CDR1 and CDR2 sequences are SEHNR and FQNEAQ. The method was 5' RACE. Data came from an Illumina HiSeq 2500. A second PCR of about 7 to 12 cycles was run with a J-beta primer mix and a sample-barcoded 5' primer. Each TCR beta cDNA molecule received a unique molecular identifier from a template-switch 5' adaptor carrying 12 random nucleotides. Each sample yielded at least 2.5 million CDR3-containing paired-end reads. All of the RNA was converted into first-strand cDNA using the Mint cDNA synthesis kit, with a TRBC-specific oligonucleotide serving as the primer. After uracil-DNA glycosylase treatment, a first 18-cycle PCR used universal primers M1SS and BC2_uni_R on all cDNA. As for how the authors treated the data: For normalization, 1 million high-quality reads, each with a distinct molecular identifier, were randomly selected from each sample. Reads with shared molecular identifiers were discarded instead of being binned into consensus sequences. CDR3 identification, clonotype clustering and error correction used MiTCR with a Q25 quality threshold and the strictest error-elimination algorithm. A nonparametric unseen species model with Euler transformation was used to estimate lower-bound total TCR beta diversity. The public sequencing data were trimmed at Q25 with fastp and processed into clonotypes with MiXCR by TCRdb, which kept only in-frame beta chains. Rows with one shared CDR3 protein collapse into an entry with the most common genes and DNA. TCRdb's processing, not the study's, gives the V and J calls here. This sample gives over a million distinct CDR3 sequences in total; roughly 45% of them show up just once. Approximately 20% of the sample is held by the ten biggest clonotypes.

The clonotype originates from a woman aged 60-70 years in good health. Sequencing was done on a sample of blood. The sequence is built from TRBV7-9 and TRBJ2-7; 9 middle bases align to TRBD2. For the CDR3, the sequence is CASSGLASYEQYF. The bases are TGTGCCAGCAGCGGACTAGCGAGTTACGAGCAGTACTTC.